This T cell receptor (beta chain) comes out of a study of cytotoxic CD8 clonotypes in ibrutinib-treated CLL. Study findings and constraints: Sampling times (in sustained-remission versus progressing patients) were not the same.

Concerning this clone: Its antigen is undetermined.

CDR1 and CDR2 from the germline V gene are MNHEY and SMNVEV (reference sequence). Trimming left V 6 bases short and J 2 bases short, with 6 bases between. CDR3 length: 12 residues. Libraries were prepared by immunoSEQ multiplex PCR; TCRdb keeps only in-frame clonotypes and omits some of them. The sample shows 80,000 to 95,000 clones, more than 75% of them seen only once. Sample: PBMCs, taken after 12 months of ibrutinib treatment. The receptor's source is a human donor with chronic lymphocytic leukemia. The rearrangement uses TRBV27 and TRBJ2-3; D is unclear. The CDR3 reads CASRGTTDTQYF. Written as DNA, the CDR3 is TGTGCCAGCAGGGGCACCACAGATACGCAGTATTTT.